Included here is one T cell receptor beta chain sequence, with context. Its cognate antigen is unknown. A junction end diverges from the germline sequence, so it may reflect a read error. This entry comes from a study of shared clonotypes between healthy human individuals. Background on the study: Researchers assigned three CD4 naive, three CD4 memory, two CD8 naive and one CD8 memory plate to each donor.

In germline, CDR1 is GTSNPN, CDR2 SVGIG (reference sequence). The CDR3 sequence is 10 residues long. Study results and caveats: Generation probabilities of non-shared clonotypes were lower (relative to those shared by all four donors).

Clones were sequenced by immunoSEQ multiplex PCR, and TCRdb holds only the in-frame ones, with some missing. The repertoire holds some 2 million clones, with approximately 95% as singletons. Division of CD4+ cells produced a CD45RA+ naive subset and a CD45RA-negative memory subset. Sequencing used naive CD4+ T cells sorted from blood. Sample subset: CD45RA+ positively selected. The chain combines TRBV30 with TRBJ2-7, with a weak D call TRBD1 (6 bases). The TCR comes from a man younger than 35 in good health. The CDR3 region has the DNA TGTGGCTGGGACAACTACGAGCAGTACTTC. It yields the protein CGWDNYEQYF.